This T cell receptor beta chain was observed in a study of cytomegalovirus exposure and HLA in healthy donors. In the study overall: In terms of ancestry, the Caucasian-associated cluster contained 81% of the 350 to 450 genotyped donors.

The CDR3 contains 15 residues. After removal of 5 bases from V and 3 bases from J, the junction contained 5 bases not matched to a gene. The germline CDR1 and CDR2 sequences are SGHAT and FQNNGV. Study-wide points: Earlier analysis looked at TCR beta V segments, and most were productive about 90% or about 30% of the time. Certain indistinguishable V segments, among them TRBV6-2 and TRBV6-3, were excluded.

Of note for this clone: The antigen remains undetermined.

PCR was performed using 60 Vbeta and 13 Jbeta primers. As originally analysed: Later analysis identified some 88 million unique TCR beta chains, roughly 11 million shared. Repertoires were generated with immunoSEQ multiplex PCR, while TCRdb's copy carries only in-frame clones and drops some. The DNA gave D and trimming, while V, J and clone size come from that table. The sample comprises approximately 93,000 clones, roughly four fifths of which are singletons, and 3% to 4% rests with the top ten. The V gene is TRBV11-2, the J gene TRBJ1-5, with TRBD1 matching over 9 bases. The specimen was PBMCs. This clonotype was obtained from a man aged 50-59 years in good health and CMV-seronegative. CDR3 residues: CASSEGDRANQPQHF. The CDR3 region has the DNA TGTGCCAGCAGCGAGGGGGACAGGGCCAATCAGCCCCAGCATTTT.